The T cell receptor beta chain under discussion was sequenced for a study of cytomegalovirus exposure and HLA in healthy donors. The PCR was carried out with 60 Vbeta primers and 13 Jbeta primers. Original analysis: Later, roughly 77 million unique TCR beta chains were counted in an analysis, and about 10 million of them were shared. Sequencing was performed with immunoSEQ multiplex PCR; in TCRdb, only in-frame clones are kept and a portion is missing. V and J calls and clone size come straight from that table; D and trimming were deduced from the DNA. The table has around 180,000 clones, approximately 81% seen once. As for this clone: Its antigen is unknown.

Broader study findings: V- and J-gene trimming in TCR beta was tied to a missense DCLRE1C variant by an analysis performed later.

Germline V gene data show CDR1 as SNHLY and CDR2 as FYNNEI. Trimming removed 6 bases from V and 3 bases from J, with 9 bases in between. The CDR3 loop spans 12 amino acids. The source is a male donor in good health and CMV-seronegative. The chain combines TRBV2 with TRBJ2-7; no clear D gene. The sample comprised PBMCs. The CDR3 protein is CASRSRNYEQYF. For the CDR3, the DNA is TGTGCCAGCAGGTCCAGGAACTACGAGCAGTACTTC.